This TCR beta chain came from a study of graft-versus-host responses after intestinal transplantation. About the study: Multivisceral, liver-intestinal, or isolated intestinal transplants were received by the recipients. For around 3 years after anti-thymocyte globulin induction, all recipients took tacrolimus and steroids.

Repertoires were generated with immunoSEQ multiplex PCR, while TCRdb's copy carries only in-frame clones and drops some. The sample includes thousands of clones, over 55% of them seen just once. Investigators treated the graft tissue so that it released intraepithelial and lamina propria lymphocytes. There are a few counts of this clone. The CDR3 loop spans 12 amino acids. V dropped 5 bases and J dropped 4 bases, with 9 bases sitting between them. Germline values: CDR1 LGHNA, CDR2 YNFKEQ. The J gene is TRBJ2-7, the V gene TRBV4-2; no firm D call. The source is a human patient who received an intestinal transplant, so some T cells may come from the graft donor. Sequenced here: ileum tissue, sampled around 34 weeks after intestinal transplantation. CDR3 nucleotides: TGTGCCAGCAGCTTGGACGGTTACGAGCAGTACGTC. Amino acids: CASSLDGYEQYV.